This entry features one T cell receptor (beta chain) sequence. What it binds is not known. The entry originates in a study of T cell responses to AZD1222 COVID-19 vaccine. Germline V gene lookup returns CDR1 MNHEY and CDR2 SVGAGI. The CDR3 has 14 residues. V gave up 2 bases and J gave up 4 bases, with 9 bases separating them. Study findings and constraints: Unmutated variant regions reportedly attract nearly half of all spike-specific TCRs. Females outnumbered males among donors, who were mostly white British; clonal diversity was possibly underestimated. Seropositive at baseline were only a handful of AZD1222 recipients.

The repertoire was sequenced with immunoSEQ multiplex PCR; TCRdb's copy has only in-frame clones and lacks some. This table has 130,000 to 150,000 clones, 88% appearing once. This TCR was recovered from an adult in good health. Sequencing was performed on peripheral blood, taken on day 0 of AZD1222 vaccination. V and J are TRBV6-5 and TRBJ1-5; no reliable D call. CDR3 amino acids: CASSYGQPNQPQHF. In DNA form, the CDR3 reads TGTGCCAGCAGTTACGGGCAGCCTAATCAGCCCCAGCATTTT.